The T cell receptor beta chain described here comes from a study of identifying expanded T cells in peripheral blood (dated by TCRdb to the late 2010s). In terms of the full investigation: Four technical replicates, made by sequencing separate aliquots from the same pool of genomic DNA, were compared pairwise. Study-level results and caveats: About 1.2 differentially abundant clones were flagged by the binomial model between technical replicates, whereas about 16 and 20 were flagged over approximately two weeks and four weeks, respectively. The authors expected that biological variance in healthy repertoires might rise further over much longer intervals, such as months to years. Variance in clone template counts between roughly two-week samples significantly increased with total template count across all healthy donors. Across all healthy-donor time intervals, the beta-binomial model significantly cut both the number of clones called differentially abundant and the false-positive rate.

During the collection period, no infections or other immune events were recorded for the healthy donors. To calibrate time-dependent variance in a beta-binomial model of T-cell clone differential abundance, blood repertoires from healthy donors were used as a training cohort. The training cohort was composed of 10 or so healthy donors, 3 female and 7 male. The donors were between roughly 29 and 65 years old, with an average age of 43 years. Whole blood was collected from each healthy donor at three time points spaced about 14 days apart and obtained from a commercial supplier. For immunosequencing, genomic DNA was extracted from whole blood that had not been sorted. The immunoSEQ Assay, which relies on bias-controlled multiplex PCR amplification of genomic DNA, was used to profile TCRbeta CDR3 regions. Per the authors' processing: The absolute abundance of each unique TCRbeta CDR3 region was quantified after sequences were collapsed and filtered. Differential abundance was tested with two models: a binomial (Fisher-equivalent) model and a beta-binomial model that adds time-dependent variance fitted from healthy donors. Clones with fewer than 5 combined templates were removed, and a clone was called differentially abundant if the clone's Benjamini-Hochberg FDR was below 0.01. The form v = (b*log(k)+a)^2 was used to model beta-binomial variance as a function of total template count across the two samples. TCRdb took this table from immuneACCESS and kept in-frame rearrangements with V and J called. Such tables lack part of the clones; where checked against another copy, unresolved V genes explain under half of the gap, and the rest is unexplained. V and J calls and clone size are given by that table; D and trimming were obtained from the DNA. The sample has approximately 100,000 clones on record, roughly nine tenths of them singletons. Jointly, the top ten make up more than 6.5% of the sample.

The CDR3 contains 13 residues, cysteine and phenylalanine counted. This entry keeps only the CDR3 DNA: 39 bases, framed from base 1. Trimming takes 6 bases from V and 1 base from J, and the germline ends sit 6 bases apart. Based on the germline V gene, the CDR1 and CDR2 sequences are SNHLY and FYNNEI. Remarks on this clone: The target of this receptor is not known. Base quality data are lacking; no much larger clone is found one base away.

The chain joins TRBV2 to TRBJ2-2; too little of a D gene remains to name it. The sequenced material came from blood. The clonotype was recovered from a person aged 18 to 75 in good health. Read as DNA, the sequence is TGTGCCAGCAGGGCCTTGAACACCGGGGAGCTGTTTTTT. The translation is CASRALNTGELFF.